The rows below give T cell receptor beta chains drawn from one sample of a study of cytomegalovirus exposure and HLA in healthy donors. Clones were sequenced by immunoSEQ multiplex PCR, and TCRdb holds only the in-frame ones, with some missing. The table has tens of thousands of clones, 60% to 80% seen once. The sequenced material came from PBMCs. These receptors were obtained from a woman in her forties or fifties in good health and CMV-seropositive. CDR3s include the opening cysteine and the closing phenylalanine or tryptophan. Fields, in order: CDR3 length, D gene, clone size, V gene, J gene, CDR3 protein, CDR3 DNA. D genes are given only for firm matches. Clone size is not always given. Where it is, it says once, few, many or a class for expanded clones.

>15|TRBD2|once|TRBV29-1|TRBJ2-3
CSVTTTSGRGDTQYF
TGCAGCGTTACCACGACTAGCGGGAGGGGAGATACGCAGTATTTT
>14|TRBD1|NA|TRBV6-5|TRBJ2-7
CASSQPGQGFEQYF
TGTGCCAGCAGTCAACCGGGACAGGGATTCGAGCAGTACTTC
>13|TRBD1|NA|TRBV27|TRBJ1-2
CASSFPGGTGYTF
TGTGCCAGCAGTTTCCCAGGGGGTACTGGCTACACCTTC
>13|NA|NA|TRBV28|TRBJ1-1
CASRITAPGEAFF
TGTGCCAGCAGAATTACCGCCCCAGGGGAAGCTTTCTTT
>16|NA|NA|TRBV7-3|TRBJ1-5
CASSTLGVTSNQPQHF
TGTGCCAGCAGCACCTTAGGGGTAACTAGCAATCAGCCCCAGCATTTT
>16|TRBD2|NA|TRBV5-4|TRBJ2-1
CASSLDGGSSYNEQFF
TGTGCCAGCAGCTTGGATGGCGGGAGCTCCTACAATGAGCAGTTCTTC
>17|TRBD2|NA|TRBV5-1|TRBJ2-2
CASQASRGLAGTGELFF
TGCGCCAGCCAAGCAAGCAGGGGACTAGCGGGAACCGGGGAGCTGTTTTTT
>16|NA|NA|TRBV18|TRBJ1-4
CASSPPAGQTMRKLFF
TGTGCCAGCTCACCACCGGCAGGACAGACAATGAGGAAACTGTTTTTT
>15|TRBD2|NA|TRBV2|TRBJ2-3
CASRAGLAGGPTQYF
TGTGCCAGCAGGGCCGGACTAGCGGGAGGGCCTACGCAGTATTTT
>14|TRBD2|NA|TRBV18|TRBJ2-1
CASSPGTSGREQFF
TGTGCCAGCTCACCCGGGACTAGCGGCAGAGAGCAGTTCTTC
>19|NA|few|TRBV28|TRBJ2-7
CASRNPTGTTPVSAYEQYF
TGTGCCAGCAGAAACCCAACCGGGACAACGCCTGTAAGTGCCTACGAGCAGTACTTC
>15|TRBD1|NA|TRBV5-1|TRBJ1-1
CASSNRQGMNTEAFF
TGCGCCAGCAGCAACAGACAGGGGATGAACACTGAAGCTTTCTTT
>14|NA|few|TRBV29-1|TRBJ2-7
CSVIPGVHSYEQYF
TGCAGCGTGATACCCGGGGTTCACTCCTACGAGCAGTACTTC
>12|NA|few|TRBV28|TRBJ2-7
CASSFGAIEQYF
TGTGCCAGCAGTTTTGGGGCCATCGAGCAGTACTTC
>18|TRBD2|NA|TRBV9|TRBJ2-7
CASSVAPPPGGASSEQYF
TGTGCCAGCAGCGTAGCCCCCCCTCCGGGAGGCGCTTCGAGCGAGCAGTACTTC
>15|TRBD2|few|TRBV18|TRBJ2-7
CASSPSGRGTYEQYF
TGTGCCAGCTCACCCAGCGGGAGGGGCACCTACGAGCAGTACTTC
>11|NA|NA|TRBV15|TRBJ2-7
CATSSLYEQYF
TGTGCCACCAGCAGTCTCTACGAGCAGTACTTC
>13|NA|NA|TRBV27|TRBJ1-1
CASSQGYATEAFF
TGTGCCAGCAGCCAGGGGTATGCCACTGAAGCTTTCTTT
>14|TRBD1|NA|TRBV5-1|TRBJ1-2
CASSLMGQGGGYTF
TGCGCCAGCAGCTTGATGGGACAGGGCGGCGGCTACACCTTC
>15|NA|NA|TRBV18|TRBJ1-5
CASSPGDLSNQPQHF
TGTGCCAGCTCACCAGGGGACTTGAGCAATCAGCCCCAGCATTTT
>16|NA|once|TRBV4-1|TRBJ1-2
CASSQEWQQKVAGYTF
TGCGCCAGCAGCCAAGAGTGGCAGCAAAAGGTAGCTGGCTACACCTTC
>16|TRBD1|NA|TRBV2|TRBJ1-4
CASSDPRQGPNEKLFF
TGTGCCAGCAGTGACCCGAGACAGGGCCCAAATGAAAAACTGTTTTTT
>17|NA|NA|TRBV7-8|TRBJ2-7
CASSLYHRGTSSYEQYF
TGTGCCAGCAGCTTATATCACCGCGGCACGAGCTCCTACGAGCAGTACTTC
>15|NA|NA|TRBV27|TRBJ2-6
CASSLGEAGANVLTF
TGTGCCAGCAGTTTAGGGGAGGCCGGGGCCAACGTCCTGACTTTC
>13|NA|few|TRBV2|TRBJ1-2
CASSEGYSDGYTF
TGTGCCAGCAGTGAAGGGTATTCGGATGGCTACACCTTC
>15|NA|NA|TRBV7-3|TRBJ2-2
CASSLGQPNTGELFF
TGTGCCAGCAGCTTAGGACAGCCGAACACCGGGGAGCTGTTTTTT
>15|NA|NA|TRBV9|TRBJ2-5
CASSPWGEEGETQYF
TGTGCCAGCAGCCCTTGGGGGGAGGAGGGAGAGACCCAGTACTTC
>14|NA|NA|TRBV7-3|TRBJ2-2
CASSFGSGTGELFF
TGTGCCAGCAGCTTTGGGTCGGGCACCGGGGAGCTGTTTTTT
>13|NA|NA|TRBV5-4|TRBJ1-1
CASKGWGLTEAFF
TGTGCCAGCAAGGGTTGGGGGCTTACTGAAGCTTTCTTT
>12|NA|NA|TRBV27|TRBJ1-5
CAIGVPGRPQHF
TGTGCCATAGGGGTCCCCGGCAGGCCCCAGCATTTT
>13|TRBD1|NA|TRBV6-1|TRBJ1-1
CATGTGGFTEAFF
TGTGCCACCGGGACAGGGGGCTTCACTGAAGCTTTCTTT
>14|NA|once|TRBV2|TRBJ1-2
CAGRAELANYGYTF
TGTGCCGGCCGCGCGGAGTTAGCTAACTATGGCTACACCTTC
>16|NA|few|TRBV7-2|TRBJ2-7
CASSSRSSSSNHEQYF
TGTGCCAGCAGCTCTAGATCTTCTAGCAGTAACCACGAGCAGTACTTC
>12|NA|NA|TRBV29-1|TRBJ2-1
CSVERRAPEQFF
TGCAGCGTTGAACGCAGGGCTCCTGAGCAGTTCTTC
>15|NA|few|TRBV11-3|TRBJ2-3
CASSLGIDFTDTQYF
TGTGCCAGCAGCTTAGGAATCGACTTCACAGATACGCAGTATTTT
>17|TRBD1|NA|TRBV4-1|TRBJ1-2
CASSQEHPGGTNYGYTF
TGCGCCAGCAGCCAAGAGCACCCAGGGGGCACTAACTATGGCTACACCTTC
>17|TRBD2|NA|TRBV7-3|TRBJ2-3
CASSLGGTSGRAGTQYF
TGTGCCAGCAGCTTAGGAGGGACTAGCGGAAGGGCGGGTACGCAGTATTTT
>12|NA|NA|TRBV25-1|TRBJ2-2
CASSMGPGELFF
TGTGCCAGCAGTATGGGCCCCGGGGAGCTGTTTTTT
>13|TRBD1|NA|TRBV2|TRBJ1-4
CAISRDRDEKLFF
TGTGCGATTTCCCGGGACAGAGATGAAAAACTGTTTTTT
>13|TRBD2|once|TRBV19|TRBJ2-3
CASSLAGGDTQYF
TGTGCCAGTAGTCTAGCGGGGGGAGATACGCAGTATTTT
>13|NA|NA|TRBV9|TRBJ1-1
CASSVRSNTEAFF
TGTGCCAGCAGCGTAAGGAGTAACACTGAAGCTTTCTTT
>15|TRBD1|NA|TRBV4-1|TRBJ1-5
CASSGTAAGGQPQHF
TGCGCCAGCAGTGGGACAGCCGCTGGAGGACAGCCCCAGCATTTT
>13|TRBD2|NA|TRBV10-2|TRBJ2-7
CASNSGSSYEQYF
TGCGCCAGTAATAGCGGGAGCTCCTACGAGCAGTACTTC
>14|NA|NA|TRBV2|TRBJ1-2
CASRQTGPSYGYTF
TGTGCCAGCAGACAAACAGGGCCCTCCTATGGCTACACCTTC
>15|TRBD2|NA|TRBV28|TRBJ2-3
CASSTGLVRTDTQYF
TGTGCCAGCAGCACCGGACTAGTTCGAACAGATACGCAGTATTTT